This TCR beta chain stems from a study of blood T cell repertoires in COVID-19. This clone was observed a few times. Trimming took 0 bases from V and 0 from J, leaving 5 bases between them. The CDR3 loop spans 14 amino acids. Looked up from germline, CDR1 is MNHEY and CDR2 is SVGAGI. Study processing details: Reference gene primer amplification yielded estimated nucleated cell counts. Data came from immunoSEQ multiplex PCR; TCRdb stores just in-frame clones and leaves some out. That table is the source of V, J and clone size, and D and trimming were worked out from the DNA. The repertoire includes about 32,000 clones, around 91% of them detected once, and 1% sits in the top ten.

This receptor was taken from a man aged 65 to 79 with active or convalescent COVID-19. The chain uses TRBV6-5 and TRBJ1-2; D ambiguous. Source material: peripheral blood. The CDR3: CASSYSAANYGYTF. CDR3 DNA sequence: TGTGCCAGCAGTTACTCGGCGGCTAACTATGGCTACACCTTC.